The 26 T cell receptor beta chains presented below share a single source sample, sequenced in a study of T cell repertoires in cytomegalovirus infection. These receptors have no known antigen. TCRdb re-called the reads through MiXCR, storing one row per CDR3 protein. Of 90,000 to 110,000 distinct CDR3 sequences in the sample, roughly 30% were seen once. The material sequenced was CD8+ T cells from cultured PBMCs, taken from culture after CMV antigen stimulation. All receptors derive from a human donor in good health (CMV status not recorded). Some clones in this sample may be carry-over from other donors' samples.

This clonotype was recorded a few times. J is TRBJ2-5 and V is TRBV7-8; TRBD2 agrees at 9 bases. The CDR3 is 18 amino acids. Trimming removed 4 bases from V and 4 bases from J; junction bases left unmatched: 16. Germline CDR1 and CDR2: SGHVS and FQNEAQ. The CDR3 nucleotides are TGTGCCAGCAGCTCGCCGGGACTAGCAATAATCGGCGGAGAGACCCAGTACTTC. It codes for CASSSPGLAIIGGETQYF.

The table lists this clonotype with a count of one. The genes are TRBV2 and TRBJ1-1; a weak D match, TRBD1 (6 bases). V lost 7 bases and J lost 4, with 13 bases in between. This CDR3 region has 13 residues. CDR1 and CDR2 from the germline V gene are SNHLY and FYNNEI. CDR3 DNA: TGTGCCAGCAACGATAGGACAGCCACTGAAGCTTTCTTT. Protein sequence: CASNDRTATEAFF.

This clonotype was counted between two and nine times. The J gene is TRBJ2-3, the V gene TRBV5-6; 8 bases agree with TRBD2. With 1 base clipped from V and 0 bases from J, the junction kept 4 bases outside the gene matches. This CDR3 is 16 amino acids long. CDR1 SGHDT and CDR2 YYEEEE come from the germline V gene. The CDR3 is CASSLFLAGSTDTQYF. CDR3 bases: TGTGCCAGCAGCTTGTTCTTAGCGGGGAGCACAGATACGCAGTATTTT.

This clonotype was found a few times. The rearrangement uses TRBV28 and TRBJ1-4; no firm D call. In germline, CDR1 is MDHEN, CDR2 SYDVKM. CDR3 size: 14 residues. V dropped 1 base and J dropped 7 bases, with 10 bases sitting between them. CDR3 in amino acids: CASSLYPAGEKLFF. The DNA of the CDR3 is TGTGCCAGCAGTTTATACCCCGCCGGTGAAAAACTGTTTTTT.

With respect to this clonotype: One end of the junction fails to match germline, which may point to a read error. V and J are TRBV11-1 and TRBJ1-3, with D tentatively TRBD1 (6 bases). Germline loops: CDR1 SGHAT, CDR2 FQDESV (reference sequence). This CDR3 is built from 19 residues. CDR3 DNA sequence: TGTGCCAGCAGCTTAGTGGCCGGGACACAGGACGACTCTGGAAACACCATATGTTTT. Residues: CASSLVAGTQDDSGNTICF.

There are a few counts of this clonotype. CDR3 nucleotide sequence: TGTGCCAGTAGGCCCGGCCACAGTGGCTACACCTTC. Encoded protein: CASRPGHSGYTF. V and J are TRBV19 and TRBJ1-2, with no clear D. The CDR3 covers 12 residues. V was pared by 6 bases and J by 7 bases, with 12 bases between. Germline CDR1 is LNHDA and CDR2 is SQIVND (reference sequence).

This clonotype has more than one count but fewer than ten. This chain links TRBV5-4 with TRBJ1-1; a weak D match, TRBD1 (5 bases). Trimming removed 0 bases from V and 6 bases from J, with 9 bases in between. Germline V gene data show CDR1 as SGHNT and CDR2 as YYREEE (reference sequence). The CDR3 runs to 13 residues. The CDR3 coding sequence is TGTGCCAGCAGCTTGGGCAGGGAGTCTGAAGCTTTCTTT. It translates to CASSLGRESEAFF.

In this sample, this clonotype turned up many times. CDR3 bases: TGTGCCAGCAGCTTAGCCGCAGCGGGGGGGCCGGAGACCCAGTACTTC. This codes for CASSLAAAGGPETQYF. The chain uses TRBV7-6 and TRBJ2-5, with 10 bases aligning to TRBD2. This CDR3 has 16 residues. The V gene end was trimmed by 0 bases and the J gene end by 5 bases; junction bases not matched to a gene: 6. Germline CDR1 SGHVS, CDR2 FNYEAQ.

The chain is built from TRBV29-1 and TRBJ2-7; TRBD1 might be the D (5 bases). This CDR3 comprises 14 residues. Germline CDR1 and CDR2: SQVTM and ANQGSEA. Trimming left V 5 bases short and J 2 bases short, with 16 bases between. This chain's CDR3 is CSVMGKKGAYEQYF. The CDR3 DNA is TGCAGCGTTATGGGAAAGAAAGGGGCCTACGAGCAGTACTTC.

The chain links TRBV7-2 to TRBJ1-2; D remains unclear. Germline lookup yields CDR1 SGHTA and CDR2 FQGNSA. This CDR3 has 12 residues. The ends were cut back, 5 bases at V and 6 bases at J, with 10 bases in the middle. The CDR3, as DNA: TGTGCCAGCAGCCCCCGGTCGCATGGCTACACCTTC. As protein: CASSPRSHGYTF.

V is TRBV12-3 or TRBV12-4 and J is TRBJ2-3; no definite D call. The CDR3 sequence is 13 residues long. V dropped 3 bases and J dropped 0 bases, with 4 bases sitting between them. CDR3 sequence (DNA): TGTGCCAGCAGTTTTATTAGCACAGATACGCAGTATTTT. It encodes CASSFISTDTQYF.

This clonotype was picked up a small number of times. V usage is TRBV6-1 and J usage is TRBJ2-5; D possibly corresponds to TRBD1 (6 bases). Trimming took off 0 bases at V and 1 base at J, with 15 bases between the two ends. The CDR3 runs 17 residues. Germline CDR1 and CDR2: MNHNS and SASEGT. In DNA, the CDR3 is TGTGCCAGCAGTGAAGCGCTGGGACATAAGGGCCAAGAGACCCAGTACTTC. Residues: CASSEALGHKGQETQYF.

This chain joins TRBV19 and TRBJ1-5, with D unclear. Germline V CDR1 and CDR2: LNHDA, SQIVND (reference sequence). Trimming shortened V by 2 bases and J by 2 bases, and 4 bases separated the two germline ends. The CDR3 covers 13 residues. CDR3 residues: CASSIWGNQPQHF. Here the CDR3 DNA reads TGTGCCAGTAGTATATGGGGCAATCAGCCCCAGCATTTT.

A note on this clonotype: This may be a read error: a much more frequent sequence differs by one nucleotide. V gene TRBV6-1 combines with J gene TRBJ1-1; no definite D call. Trimming left V 0 bases short and J 6 bases short, with 11 bases between. Germline V CDR1 and CDR2: MNHNS, SASEGT. The CDR3 is 14 amino acids. This CDR3 is CASSEALMVSEAFF. The CDR3 DNA follows: TGTGCCAGCAGTGAAGCGCTGATGGTATCTGAAGCTTTCTTT.

The rearrangement links TRBV7-6 to TRBJ2-1, with D possibly being TRBD2 (5 bases). Trimming stripped 5 bases from V and 6 bases from J, with 11 bases between. Germline V CDR1 and CDR2: SGHVS, FNYEAQ. CDR3 length: 13 amino acids. CDR3 DNA: TGTGCCAGCAGCAGACTAAGTTCCAATGAGCAGTTCTTC. This gives the protein CASSRLSSNEQFF.

The rearrangement links TRBV3-1 to TRBJ2-5; TRBD1 might be the D (6 bases). The ends were cut back, 3 bases at V and 4 bases at J, with 15 bases in the middle. In germline, CDR1 is LGHDT, CDR2 YNNKEL (reference sequence). The length of the CDR3 is 15 residues. In DNA, the CDR3 is TGTGCCAGCAGCCATTTGGGTTCAGGGGTAGAGACCCAGTACTTC. Translated, it gives CASSHLGSGVETQYF.

The chain employs TRBV2 and TRBJ1-1; 9 bases fit TRBD1. Germline CDR1 and CDR2: SNHLY and FYNNEI. The CDR3 runs 14 residues. V lost 6 bases to trimming and J lost 1 base; unmatched junction nucleotides: 3. In nucleotides, the CDR3 is TGTGCCAGCAGGGAGGACAGGGGGAACACTGAAGCTTTCTTT. Protein product: CASREDRGNTEAFF.

The rearrangement uses TRBV7-8 and TRBJ1-2; 8 positions match TRBD1. The CDR3 loop spans 13 amino acids. The junction had 5 bases not matched to a gene; V was cut back by 4 bases and J by 7 bases. In germline, CDR1 is SGHVS, CDR2 FQNEAQ. In DNA, the CDR3 is TGTGCCAGCAGCTCCTACGGACAGGGTGGCTACACCTTC. It is translated as CASSSYGQGGYTF.

J is TRBJ1-1 and V is TRBV7-9; perhaps TRBD1 as D (6 bases). Germline assignment: CDR1 SEHNR and CDR2 FQNEAQ (reference sequence). The CDR3 spans 14 residues. The V end was cut by 1 base, the J end by 8 bases, with 14 bases between. This chain's CDR3 is CASSLVQGTNEAFF. CDR3 DNA sequence: TGTGCCAGCAGCTTAGTCCAGGGGACCAACGAAGCTTTCTTT.

This clonotype was recorded many times. This chain uses TRBV19 with TRBJ2-7; perhaps TRBD2 as D (5 bases). In germline, CDR1 is LNHDA, CDR2 SQIVND (reference sequence). The CDR3 length is 13 residues. The ends were cut back, 5 bases at V and 6 bases at J, with 14 bases in the middle. Here the CDR3 reads CASSGSHFSEQYF. The CDR3 DNA follows: TGTGCCAGTAGTGGGAGTCACTTCAGCGAGCAGTACTTC.

Many counts were recorded for this clonotype. The chain employs TRBV7-9 and TRBJ2-7; D uncertain. V was cut by 5 bases and J by 0 bases, with 8 bases left in between. CDR1 and CDR2 from the germline V gene are SEHNR and FQNEAQ (reference sequence). This CDR3 has 13 amino acids. The CDR3 sequence: CASSGLNSYEQYF. The CDR3, as DNA: TGTGCCAGCAGCGGGTTGAACTCCTACGAGCAGTACTTC.

J is TRBJ2-7 and V is TRBV4-2; the match to TRBD1 covers 8 bases. The junction had 7 bases not matched to a gene; V was cut back by 6 bases and J by 3 bases. Germline V gives CDR1 LGHNA, CDR2 YNFKEQ. The CDR3 totals 14 residues. The CDR3 is CASRRTGSDYEQYF. As DNA, the CDR3 is TGTGCCAGCAGGAGGACAGGGTCCGACTACGAGCAGTACTTC.

As concerns this clonotype: The junction departs from germline at one end; a sequencing error may be responsible. This chain joins TRBV5-3 and TRBJ2-1, with 10 bases aligning to TRBD1. TRBV5-3 is an open reading frame, and its role is uncertain. The CDR3 totals 15 residues. CDR3 loop: CASSSWDRGGNEQFF. The DNA of the CDR3 is TGTGCCAGCAGCTCATGGGACAGGGGAGGCAATGAGCAGTTCTTC.

This clonotype occurred a few times. This rearrangement joins TRBV27 to TRBJ1-5; 8 nucleotides match TRBD1. With 5 bases clipped from V and 7 bases from J, the junction kept 1 base outside the gene matches. The CDR3 consists of 12 residues. CDR1 MNHEY and CDR2 SMNVEV come from the germline V gene (reference sequence). CDR3 nucleotides: TGTGCCAGCAGTGGACAGGGACAGCCCCAGCATTTT. This codes for CASSGQGQPQHF.

This clonotype was observed a few times. V gene TRBV11-2 combines with J gene TRBJ2-5; D is unclear. Germline V gives CDR1 SGHAT, CDR2 FQNNGV. V was clipped by 4 bases and J by 4 bases, with 13 bases between them. This CDR3 is 14 amino acids long. The CDR3 sequence is CASSYAAWGETQYF. CDR3 nucleotides: TGTGCCAGCAGCTACGCTGCCTGGGGAGAGACCCAGTACTTC.

This clonotype came up a few times. The V and J genes are TRBV7-4 and TRBJ1-1; TRBD1 agrees at 9 bases. Germline CDR1 is SGHVT and CDR2 is SQSDAQ. V was clipped by 5 bases and J by 8 bases; unmatched bases: 6. The CDR3 has 13 amino acids. CDR3 amino acids: CASSPRDRAEAFF. The CDR3 nucleotides read TGTGCCAGCAGCCCCCGGGACAGGGCAGAAGCTTTCTTT.